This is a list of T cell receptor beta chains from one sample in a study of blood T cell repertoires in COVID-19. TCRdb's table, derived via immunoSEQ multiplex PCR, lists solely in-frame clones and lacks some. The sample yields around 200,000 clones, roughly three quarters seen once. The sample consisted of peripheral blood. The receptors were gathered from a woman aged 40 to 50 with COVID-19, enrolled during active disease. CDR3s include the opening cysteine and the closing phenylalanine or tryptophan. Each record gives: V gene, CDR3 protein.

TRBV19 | CASSTRENLASSNEQFF
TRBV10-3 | CAISSEAEAFF
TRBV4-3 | CASSQGRDSTDTQYF
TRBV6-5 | CASSYSQGARTSPLHF
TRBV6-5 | CASTTNGRTGNEQFF
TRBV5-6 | CASSARGTGELFF
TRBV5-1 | CASSRQSRDLDTQYF
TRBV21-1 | CASTLPGWETQYF
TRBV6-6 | CASNSQGNGYTF
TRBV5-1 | CASSLGLGTGGTEAFF
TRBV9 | CASSVEVWTQNQPQHF
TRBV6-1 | CASSEEQGRYNSPLHF
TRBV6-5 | CASSYGGSQAFF
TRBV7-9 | CASSLEAAGSTDTQYF
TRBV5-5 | CASSLGTPNTQYF
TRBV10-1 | CASSDQGLGTDTQYF
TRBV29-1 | CSFGQGGGYTF
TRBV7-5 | CVRSGYSSGLDVGEQYF
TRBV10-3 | CAISDSGLRNTIYF
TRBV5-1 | CASSLVQAGQETQYF
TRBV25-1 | CASSPQGIQETQYF
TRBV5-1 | CASSAQVSSYNEQFF
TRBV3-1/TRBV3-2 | CASSPWQGHLRGYGYTF
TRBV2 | CASTRRESTDTQYF
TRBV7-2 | CASSQTSGRNRYEQYF
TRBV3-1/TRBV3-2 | CASSPSGTNEAFF
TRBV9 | CASSVGRTGEVGNQPQHF
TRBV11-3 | CASSLISRVPQAFF
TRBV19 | CASSRGNRRLAGEQYF
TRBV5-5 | CASSLLADTDTQYF
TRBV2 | CASRDRSLNSPLHF
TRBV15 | CATSRDRRDGYTF
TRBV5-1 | CASSPFGPAVAGGLAGPGELFF
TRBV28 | CASRLLGYEQYF
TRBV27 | CASSLRQGAKNGYTF
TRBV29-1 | CSVELVLQGKLFF
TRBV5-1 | CASSLGQGAFHEQYF
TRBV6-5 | CASTQVGGRTEAFF
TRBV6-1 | CASSVTGLSVNTGELFF
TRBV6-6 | CASGRGLEPQYF
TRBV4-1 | CASSQVRGTEAFF
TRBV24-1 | CATSDSSYHGELFF
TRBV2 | CASSEQGSSYNEQFF
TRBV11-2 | CASSFGANEKLFF
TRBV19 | CASRRDRLEPQHF